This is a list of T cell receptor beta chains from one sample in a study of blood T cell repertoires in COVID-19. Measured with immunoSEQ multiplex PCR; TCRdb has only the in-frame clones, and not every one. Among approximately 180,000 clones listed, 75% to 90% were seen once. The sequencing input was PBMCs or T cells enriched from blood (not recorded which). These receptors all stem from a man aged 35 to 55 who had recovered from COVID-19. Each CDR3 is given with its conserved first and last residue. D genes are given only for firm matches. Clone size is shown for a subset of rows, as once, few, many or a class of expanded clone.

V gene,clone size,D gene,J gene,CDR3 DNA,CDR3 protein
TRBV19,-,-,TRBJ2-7,TGTGCCACACCCCCTAGGAGGCGTTTACGAAGAAAGTACTTC,CATPPRRRLRRKYF
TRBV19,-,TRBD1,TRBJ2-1,TGTGCCAGTAGATCCCGTACCGGGACAGCCTACAATGAGCAGTTCTTC,CASRSRTGTAYNEQFF
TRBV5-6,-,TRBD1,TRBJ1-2,TGTGCCAGCAGCCGTTACAGGGGAGTCTATGTCTACACCTTC,CASSRYRGVYVYTF
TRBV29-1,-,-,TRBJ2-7,TGCAGCGTTGTCGCCAGGGCATTCGACGAGCAGTACTTC,CSVVARAFDEQYF
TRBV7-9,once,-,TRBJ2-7,TGTGCCAGCAGCTTAACTGACTTCGGCTCCTACGAGCAGTACTTC,CASSLTDFGSYEQYF
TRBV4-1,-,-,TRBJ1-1,TGCGCCAGCAGCCAAGATCCGGCCGGGAGTTACACTGAAGCTTTCTTT,CASSQDPAGSYTEAFF
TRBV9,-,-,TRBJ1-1,TGTGCCAGCAGCGTAGCTACGACAGGTATGAACACTGAAGCTTTCTTT,CASSVATTGMNTEAFF
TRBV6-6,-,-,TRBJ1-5,TGTGCCAGCGGTGACAGACGCAATCAGCCCCAGCATTTT,CASGDRRNQPQHF
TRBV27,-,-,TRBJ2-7,TGTGCCAGCGGTGGGGGGACCTACGAGCAGTACTTC,CASGGGTYEQYF
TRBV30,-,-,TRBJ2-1,TGTGCCTGGAGTGTGGGGCTAGGGGGTGATGAGCAGTTCTTC,CAWSVGLGGDEQFF
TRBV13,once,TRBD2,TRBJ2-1,TGTGCCAGCAGCTTAAGGGGGGCGGGACTAGCGGGAGTCAATGAGCAGTTCTTC,CASSLRGAGLAGVNEQFF
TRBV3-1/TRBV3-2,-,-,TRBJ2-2,TGTGCCAGCAGCCAAGAATCGCGCGGGGAGCTGTTTTTT,CASSQESRGELFF
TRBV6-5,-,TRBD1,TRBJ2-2,TGTGCCACCCAGTCAGGGGGTAACACCGGGGAGCTGTTTTTT,CATQSGGNTGELFF
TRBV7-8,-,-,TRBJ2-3,TGTGCCAGCAGCTTAGCGCCGGGGAGTAAACGAGATACGCAGTATTTT,CASSLAPGSKRDTQYF
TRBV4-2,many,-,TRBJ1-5,TGTGCCAGCAGCCAAGAGGTAGCGGGGAGCAATCAGCCCCAGCATTTT,CASSQEVAGSNQPQHF
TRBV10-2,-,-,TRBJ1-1,TGCGCCAGCAGTGAGACAGACATGAACACTGAAGCTTTCTTT,CASSETDMNTEAFF
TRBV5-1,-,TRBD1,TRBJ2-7,TGCGCCAGCACGGACAGGGACGAGCAGTACTTC,CASTDRDEQYF
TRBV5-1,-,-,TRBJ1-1,TGCGCCAGCAGCTCGAACCTACCCGGCAGGGGCACTGAAGCTTTCTTT,CASSSNLPGRGTEAFF
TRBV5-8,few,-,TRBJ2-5,TGTGCCAGCAGCTTGTATCAGGGAACCCAGTACTTC,CASSLYQGTQYF
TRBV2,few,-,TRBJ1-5,TGTGCCAGCCAACAAGCAGGGATAGGTTTGGGCAATCAGCCCCAGCATTTT,CASQQAGIGLGNQPQHF
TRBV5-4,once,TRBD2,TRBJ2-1,TGTGCCGTACCGGGACTAGCGGGCTACAATGAGCAGTTCTTC,CAVPGLAGYNEQFF
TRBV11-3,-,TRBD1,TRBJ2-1,TGTGCCAGCAGCTTGGGACAGGGGGCTGAGGATGAGCAGTTCTTC,CASSLGQGAEDEQFF
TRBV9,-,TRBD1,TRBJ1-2,TGTGCCAGCAGCGTCGACGGACAGGTTTATGGCTACACCTTC,CASSVDGQVYGYTF
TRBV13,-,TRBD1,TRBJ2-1,TGTGCCAGCAGCCAGAACGGAGGACAGGGATACTACAATGAGCAGTTCTTC,CASSQNGGQGYYNEQFF
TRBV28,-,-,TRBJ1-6,TGTGCCAGCAGGGAAGTCAGGGAAAGGAATTCACCCCTCCACTTT,CASREVRERNSPLHF
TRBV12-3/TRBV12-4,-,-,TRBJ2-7,TGTGCCAGCAGCCCCACGGAGACCTACGAGCAGTACTTC,CASSPTETYEQYF